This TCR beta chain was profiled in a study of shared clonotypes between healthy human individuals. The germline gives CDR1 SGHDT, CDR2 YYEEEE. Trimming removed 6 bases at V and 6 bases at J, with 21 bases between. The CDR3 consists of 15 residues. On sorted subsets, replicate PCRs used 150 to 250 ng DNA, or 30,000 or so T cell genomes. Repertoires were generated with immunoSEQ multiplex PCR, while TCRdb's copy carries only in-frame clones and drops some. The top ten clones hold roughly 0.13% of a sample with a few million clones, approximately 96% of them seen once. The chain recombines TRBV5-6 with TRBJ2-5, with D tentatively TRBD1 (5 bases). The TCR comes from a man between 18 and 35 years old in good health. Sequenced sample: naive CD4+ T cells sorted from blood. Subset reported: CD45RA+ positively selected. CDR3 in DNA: TGTGCCAGCAACAATATGGCAGGGCAGAAAAAGACCCAGTACTTC. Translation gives CASNNMAGQKKTQYF.